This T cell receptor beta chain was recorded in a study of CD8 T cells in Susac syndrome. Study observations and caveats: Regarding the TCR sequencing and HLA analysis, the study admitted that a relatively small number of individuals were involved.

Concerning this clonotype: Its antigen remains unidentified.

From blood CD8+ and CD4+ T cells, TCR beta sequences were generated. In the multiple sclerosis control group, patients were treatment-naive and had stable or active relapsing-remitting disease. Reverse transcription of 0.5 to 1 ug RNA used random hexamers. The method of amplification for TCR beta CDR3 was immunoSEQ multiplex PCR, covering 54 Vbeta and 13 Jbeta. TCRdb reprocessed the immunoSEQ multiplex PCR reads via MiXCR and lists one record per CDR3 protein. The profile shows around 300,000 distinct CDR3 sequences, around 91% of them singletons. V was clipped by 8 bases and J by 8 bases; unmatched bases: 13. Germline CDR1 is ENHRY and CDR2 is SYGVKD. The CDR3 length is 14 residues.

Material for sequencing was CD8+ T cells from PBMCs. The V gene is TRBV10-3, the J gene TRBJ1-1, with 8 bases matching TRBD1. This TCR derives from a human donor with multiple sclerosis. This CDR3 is CAIGEQGDIREAFF. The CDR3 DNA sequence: TGTGCCATCGGAGAACAGGGGGACATTAGGGAAGCTTTCTTT.